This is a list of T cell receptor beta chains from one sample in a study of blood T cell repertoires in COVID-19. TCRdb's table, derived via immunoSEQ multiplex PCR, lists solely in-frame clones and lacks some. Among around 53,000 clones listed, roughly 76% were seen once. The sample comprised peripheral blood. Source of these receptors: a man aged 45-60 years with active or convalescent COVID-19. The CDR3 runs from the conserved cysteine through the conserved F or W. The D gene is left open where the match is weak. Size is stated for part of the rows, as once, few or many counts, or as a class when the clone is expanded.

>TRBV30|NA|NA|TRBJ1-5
TGTGCCTGGAGTACACGAAGCAATCAGCCCCAGCATTTT
CAWSTRSNQPQHF
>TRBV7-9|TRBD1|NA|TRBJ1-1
TGTGCCAGCAGCCTGGGGACAGGGGAGAGGAACACTGAAGCTTTCTTT
CASSLGTGERNTEAFF
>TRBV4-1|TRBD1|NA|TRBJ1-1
TGCGCCAGCAGCCTAGGACAGGGTATGACTGAAGCTTTCTTT
CASSLGQGMTEAFF
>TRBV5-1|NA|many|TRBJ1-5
TGCGCCAGCAGCCTGGACAGTAATCAGCCCCAGCATTTT
CASSLDSNQPQHF
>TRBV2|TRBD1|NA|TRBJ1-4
TGTGCCAGCAGTGATGGGCAGGGGGTCCAAAAACTGTTTTTT
CASSDGQGVQKLFF
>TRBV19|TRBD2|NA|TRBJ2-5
TGTGCCAGTAGTATCACGGGGGGTAAAGAGACCCAGTACTTC
CASSITGGKETQYF
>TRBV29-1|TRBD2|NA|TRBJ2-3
TGCAGCGTTGGCGGGGTGCTAGCGGTCACAGATACGCAGTATTTT
CSVGGVLAVTDTQYF
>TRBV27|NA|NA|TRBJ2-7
TGTGCCAGCAGTCCCCAGGGGGAGGACTACGAGCAGTACTTC
CASSPQGEDYEQYF
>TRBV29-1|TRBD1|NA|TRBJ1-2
TGCAGCGGCGGGACCCGGGGGACAGAGAGTCTTGGCTACACCTTC
CSGGTRGTESLGYTF
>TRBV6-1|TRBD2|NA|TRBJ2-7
TGTGCCAGCAGTGAAGCGAGGCTAGCGGGAAGCCGTCGGGGCGAGCAGTACTTC
CASSEARLAGSRRGEQYF
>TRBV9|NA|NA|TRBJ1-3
TGTGCCAGCAGCGGGGATGGACAGCGAAACACCATATATTTT
CASSGDGQRNTIYF
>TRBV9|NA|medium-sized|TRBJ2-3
TGTGCCAGCAGCGCCACAGGGCGGGATACGCAGTATTTT
CASSATGRDTQYF
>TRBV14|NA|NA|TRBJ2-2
TGTGCCAGCAGCCGGACAGCGAACACCGGGGAGCTGTTTTTT
CASSRTANTGELFF
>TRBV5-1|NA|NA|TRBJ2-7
TGCGCCAGCAGCTTGGGGGCGGGACGCGAGCAGTACTTC
CASSLGAGREQYF
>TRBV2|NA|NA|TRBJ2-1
TGTGCCAGCAGCGGAGTTTCAGGGTCCTCCTACAATGAGCAGTTCTTC
CASSGVSGSSYNEQFF
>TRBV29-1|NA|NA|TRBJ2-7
TGCAGCGTTGGGGATAAAGGCCTGAGGGGGTCATACGAGCAGTACTTC
CSVGDKGLRGSYEQYF
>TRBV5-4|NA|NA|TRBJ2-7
TGTGCCAGCAGCTTGGTTGGGGCCGTATCCTACGAGCAGTACTTC
CASSLVGAVSYEQYF
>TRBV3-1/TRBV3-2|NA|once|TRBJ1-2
TGTGCCAGCAGCCCGCCCACAGTCGGCCAGGGCTACACCTTC
CASSPPTVGQGYTF
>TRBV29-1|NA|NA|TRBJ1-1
TGCAGCGTTGAAGGGGCAGTTGAAGCTTTCTTT
CSVEGAVEAFF
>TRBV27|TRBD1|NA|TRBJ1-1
TGTGCCAGCAGTTCCGGGACAGGGAACACTGAAGCTTTCTTT
CASSSGTGNTEAFF
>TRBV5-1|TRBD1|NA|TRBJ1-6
TGCGCCAGCAGCTCGATGCAGGGGGTTAATTCACCCCTCCACTTT
CASSSMQGVNSPLHF
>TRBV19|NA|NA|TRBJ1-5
TGTGCCAGTAGACAGGGTTTTTTTCAGCCCCAGCATTTT
CASRQGFFQPQHF
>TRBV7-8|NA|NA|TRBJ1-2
TGTGCCAGCCGACCGGGCTACGAAGCGGGTGGCTACACCTTC
CASRPGYEAGGYTF
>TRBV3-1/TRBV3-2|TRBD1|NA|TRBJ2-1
TGTGCCAGCAGCCCCCTGACAGGGGACCTCTACAATGAGCAGTTCTTC
CASSPLTGDLYNEQFF
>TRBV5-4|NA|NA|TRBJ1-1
TGTGCCAGCAGCTTGGGGGCTCAGGGGAACACTGAAGCTTTCTTT
CASSLGAQGNTEAFF
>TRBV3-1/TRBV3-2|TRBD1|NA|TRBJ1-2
TGTGCCAGCAGCCTCCCGACAGGGCAAGGGGGCTACACCTTC
CASSLPTGQGGYTF
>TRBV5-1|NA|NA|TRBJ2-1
TGCGCCAGCAGCTTGGAGGGCAGGGCCCCCTACAATGAGCAGTTCTTC
CASSLEGRAPYNEQFF
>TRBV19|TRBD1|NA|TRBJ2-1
TGTGCCAGTAGTATAGGATCGACAGGGGAGGAACAGTTCTTC
CASSIGSTGEEQFF
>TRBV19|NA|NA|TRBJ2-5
TGTGCCAGTAGTATAGGTGAGGGAGCGTCCCAGTACTTC
CASSIGEGASQYF
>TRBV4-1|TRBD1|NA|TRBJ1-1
TGCGCCAGCAGCCACCAGGGGGCCGGGTACACTGAAGCTTTCTTT
CASSHQGAGYTEAFF
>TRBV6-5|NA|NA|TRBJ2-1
TGTGCCAGCAGTCTCCAGGGCCACAATGAGCAGTTCTTC
CASSLQGHNEQFF
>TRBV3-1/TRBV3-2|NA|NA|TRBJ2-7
TGTGCCAGCAGCCAAGGTAGCGGCAGCTCCTACGAGCAGTACTTC
CASSQGSGSSYEQYF
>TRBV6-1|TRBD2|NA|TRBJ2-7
TGTGCCAGCAGTGAAGTTAGCGGGATAGTGGGGCAGTACTTC
CASSEVSGIVGQYF